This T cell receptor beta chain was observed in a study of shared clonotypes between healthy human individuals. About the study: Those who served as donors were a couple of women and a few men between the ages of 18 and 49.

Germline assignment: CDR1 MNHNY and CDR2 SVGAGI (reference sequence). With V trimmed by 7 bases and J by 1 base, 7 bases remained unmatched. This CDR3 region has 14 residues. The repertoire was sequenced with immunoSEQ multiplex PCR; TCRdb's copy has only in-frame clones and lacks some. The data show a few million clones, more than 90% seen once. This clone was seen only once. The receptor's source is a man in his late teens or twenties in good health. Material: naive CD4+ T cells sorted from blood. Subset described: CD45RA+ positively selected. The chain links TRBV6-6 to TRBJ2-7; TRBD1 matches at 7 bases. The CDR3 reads CASTPTTGSYEQYF. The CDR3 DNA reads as TGTGCCAGCACCCCGACGACAGGGTCCTACGAGCAGTACTTC.